What follows describes a single T cell receptor beta chain. Its target is not known. The record originates from a study of response to subunit inactivated influenza vaccine. Using its own MiXCR run on the RT-PCR reads, TCRdb lists one record per CDR3 protein. Here the sample spans approximately 310,000 distinct CDR3 sequences, around a fifth being singletons. Broader study findings: Seasonal influenza vaccination, on each occasion, was suggested by the authors to recruit few new T cells.

The V and J ends lost 3 bases and 5 bases respectively, with 10 bases between them. From germline, CDR1 is SNHLY and CDR2 FYNNEI. The CDR3 extends over 14 amino acids. The sample was PBMCs from blood, taken 21 months after vaccination. This chain links TRBV2 with TRBJ1-4, with D unclear. This TCR came from a man aged 50-75 years who received an inactivated influenza vaccine. CDR3 in DNA: TGTGCCAGCAGTGAGCGCCAGAGGAATGAAAAACTGTTTTTT. Its protein is CASSERQRNEKLFF.